This TCR beta chain emerged from a study of CD8 T cells in ankylosing spondylitis. With V trimmed by 11 bases and J by 3 bases, 6 bases remained unmatched. CDR3 length: 12 residues. Germline V gives CDR1 ENHRY, CDR2 SYGVKD. This clonotype was counted at least ten times. TCRdb fed the 5' RACE reads into MiXCR, producing one record per CDR3 protein. There are more than 20,000 distinct CDR3 sequences in the sample; 10% to 15% occur only once, and less than 35% lies in the top ten. Sequenced material: blood. The TCR comes from a male donor with ankylosing spondylitis or in good health (not recorded which). This sequence joins TRBV10-3 and TRBJ1-1, with 7 bases fitting TRBD1. This CDR3 reads CAAGQADTEAFF. The CDR3, as DNA: TGTGCCGCCGGACAGGCGGACACTGAAGCTTTCTTT.